These 28 T cell receptor beta chains came from one sample sequenced in a study of T cells after yellow fever vaccination (dated by TCRdb to about 2019). The library came from 5' RACE. Sequencing relied on an Illumina NovaSeq 6000. TCRdb trimmed the raw reads at Q25, called clones with MiXCR and kept productive beta chains. CDR3 protein duplicates are merged, each entry listing the most common genes and DNA. This sample has just over 250,000 distinct CDR3 sequences in its table, and over 4.5% of those were observed once. In total, the top ten clones hold under 3.5% of the sample. Taken with the paper, the label for treatment or condition translates to: live attenuated yellow fever vaccine strain. The sample in question was CD4+ T cells sorted from PBMCs, obtained on the day of the yellow fever booster vaccination. These receptors were collected from a man aged 18 to 29 who received the YFV17D yellow fever vaccine.

This clonotype came up a few times. V gene TRBV5-1 combines with J gene TRBJ1-1; 11 nucleotides line up with TRBD1. Germline-derived CDR1 and CDR2 are SGHRS and YFSETQ. The CDR3 runs 15 residues. V lost 7 bases and J lost 1; bases outside the gene matches: 6. The CDR3 DNA follows: TGCGCCAGCGCCCGGACAGGGGGCAGGAACACTGAAGCTTTCTTT. Its translation is CASARTGGRNTEAFF.

This clonotype was seen at least ten times. The chain employs TRBV4-1 and TRBJ1-1, with D unresolved. CDR3 length equals 16 residues. Germline CDR1 is MGHRA and CDR2 is YSYEKL. V was pared by 4 bases and J by 5 bases, with 20 bases between. This chain's CDR3 is CASSPRERGRGTEAFF. CDR3 coding DNA: TGCGCCAGCAGCCCGCGTGAGAGAGGGCGAGGGACTGAAGCTTTCTTT.

This clonotype was detected ten times or more. The gene calls are TRBV6-2 or TRBV6-3 and TRBJ2-1; D unresolved. Trimming removed 0 bases at V and 9 bases at J, with 9 bases between. The length of the CDR3 is 13 residues. Germline V gene data show CDR1 as MNHEY and CDR2 as SVGEGT. In DNA form, the CDR3 reads TGTGCCAGCAGTTACTCGAGATTGAGTGAGCAGTTCTTC. Translation: CASSYSRLSEQFF.

The CDR3 DNA reads as TGCGCCAGCAGCCAAGATCGGGGGCGGGACAGTGAGCAGTACTTC. As protein: CASSQDRGRDSEQYF. The chain recombines TRBV4-1 with TRBJ2-7; a possible D gene is TRBD1 (7 bases). CDR1 MGHRA and CDR2 YSYEKL come from the germline V gene. This CDR3 comprises 15 residues. Deletions cut 0 bases from V and 7 bases from J, with 16 bases between.

Ten or more counts support this clonotype. The chain links TRBV20-1 to TRBJ2-3, with D perhaps TRBD1 (5 bases). Germline lookup yields CDR1 DFQATT and CDR2 SNEGSKA (reference sequence). CDR3 length: 13 residues. Trimming cost V 2 bases and J 2 bases, with 8 bases left between them. The CDR3: CSARQGHTDTQYF. In nucleotides, the CDR3 is TGCAGTGCTAGACAGGGTCACACAGATACGCAGTATTTT.

The table lists this clonotype with many counts. The chain links TRBV6-5 to TRBJ2-5, with TRBD1 matching over 12 bases. Germline V CDR1 and CDR2: MNHEY, SVGAGI. Trimming removed 2 bases from V and 4 bases from J; junction bases left unmatched: 5. The CDR3 runs 16 residues. CDR3 DNA: TGTGCCAGCAGTTACGGGACAGGGGGCGCGGGAGAGACCCAGTACTTC. Translated: CASSYGTGGAGETQYF.

This clonotype was detected a few times. This chain uses TRBV9 with TRBJ2-3; the D gene is possibly TRBD2 (6 bases). This CDR3 spans 13 amino acids. The V gene lost 3 bases and the J gene lost 4 bases, with 9 bases spanning the gap. Per germline, CDR1 SGDLS and CDR2 YYNGEE. This chain's CDR3 is CASSETRADTQYF. The CDR3 DNA sequence: TGTGCCAGCAGCGAGACTAGGGCAGATACGCAGTATTTT.

This clonotype was recorded many times. The rearrangement links TRBV7-2 to TRBJ2-2; 7 bases fit TRBD2. V lost 5 bases and J lost 0; bases outside the gene matches: 9. The germline V gene has CDR1 SGHTA and CDR2 FQGNSA. The CDR3 sequence is 17 residues long. As DNA, the CDR3 is TGTGCCAGCAGCCTCGACCCCCGGGGGGCGAACACCGGGGAGCTGTTTTTT. Its translation: CASSLDPRGANTGELFF.

This clonotype was recorded many times. The rearrangement joins TRBV7-9 to TRBJ2-7; no clear D. V was cut by 1 base and J by 5 bases, with 12 bases left in between. Germline V gene data show CDR1 as SEHNR and CDR2 as FQNEAQ (reference sequence). The CDR3 sequence is 14 residues long. CDR3 amino acids: CASSLDSAINEQYF. The DNA for the CDR3 is TGTGCCAGCAGCTTAGATTCAGCGATCAACGAGCAGTACTTC.

The chain carries TRBV20-1 and TRBJ1-5; D is possibly TRBD1 (6 bases). The germline V and J ends were trimmed by 7 bases and 1 base, with 11 bases remaining between them. The germline CDR1 and CDR2 sequences are DFQATT and SNEGSKA (reference sequence). There are 13 residues in the CDR3. The CDR3 protein is CSVSRGSNQPQHF. The CDR3 region has the DNA TGCAGTGTCTCCAGGGGAAGCAATCAGCCCCAGCATTTT.

The chain links TRBV20-1 to TRBJ2-3; 9 bases are a match to TRBD2. CDR1 and CDR2 (germline): DFQATT, SNEGSKA (reference sequence). CDR3 size: 14 residues. The trim removed 3 bases at V and 5 bases at J, leaving 6 bases unmatched. In nucleotides, the CDR3 is TGCAGTGCTAGCGGCGGGGGGGCTGGAGATACGCAGTATTTT. Amino acids: CSASGGGAGDTQYF.

The genes are TRBV20-1 and TRBJ2-4, with 8 bases matching TRBD2. The CDR3 is made up of 15 amino acids. Germline-derived CDR1 and CDR2 are DFQATT and SNEGSKA (reference sequence). Germline trimming cut 6 bases from V and 7 bases from J; bases unmatched to any gene: 14. The CDR3 protein is CSAPLRIGGGNIQYF. The CDR3, as DNA: TGCAGTGCCCCTCTACGCATCGGGGGGGGGAACATTCAGTACTTC.

The rearrangement links TRBV4-3 to TRBJ1-1; D is possibly TRBD1 (6 bases). The CDR3 is made up of 15 amino acids. Germline lookup yields CDR1 LGHNA and CDR2 YSLEER. V shed 1 base and J shed 4 bases, with 13 bases lying between them. CDR3 DNA: TGCGCCAGCAGCCAAGGTCTGGGGGCAAGCACTGAAGCTTTCTTT. This codes for CASSQGLGASTEAFF.

This clonotype was observed many times. V gene TRBV27 combines with J gene TRBJ1-5; possible D gene TRBD1, 5 bases. The CDR3 covers 13 residues. V lost 4 bases to trimming and J lost 7 bases, with 11 bases between them. From germline, CDR1 is MNHEY and CDR2 SMNVEV (reference sequence). Here the CDR3 reads CASSSQGSQPQHF. The CDR3 DNA is TGTGCCAGCAGTTCTCAGGGATCCCAGCCCCAGCATTTT.

This rearrangement joins TRBV29-1 to TRBJ2-1, with 7 nucleotides matching TRBD1. Germline assignment: CDR1 SQVTM and CDR2 ANQGSEA. The V gene end was trimmed by 6 bases and the J gene end by 3 bases; junction bases not matched to a gene: 5. The length of the CDR3 is 13 residues. The CDR3 region has the DNA TGCAGCGTCTCTAGGGACAGCTACAATGAGCAGTTCTTC. Translating it yields CSVSRDSYNEQFF.

This clonotype was detected only a few times. The chain combines TRBV6-2 or TRBV6-3 with TRBJ2-1; no reliable D call. Germline CDR1 is MNHEY and CDR2 is SVGEGT. V gave up 0 bases and J gave up 7 bases, with 4 bases separating them. The CDR3 extends over 12 amino acids. The CDR3 sequence is CASSYSSNEQFF. The CDR3 DNA follows: TGTGCCAGCAGTTACTCGAGTAATGAGCAGTTCTTC.

This clonotype was observed a handful of times. The rearrangement uses TRBV6-1 and TRBJ2-7, with 8 positions matching TRBD1. Germline loops: CDR1 MNHNS, CDR2 SASEGT. V gave up 6 bases and J gave up 3 bases; unmatched junction bases: 4. This CDR3 comprises 13 residues. The CDR3 sequence: CASRLDRVYEQYF. In DNA, the CDR3 is TGTGCCAGCAGATTGGACAGGGTCTACGAGCAGTACTTC.

This clonotype has ten or more counts. V is TRBV10-3 and J is TRBJ2-3, with TRBD2 matching 8 bases. Germline V gives CDR1 ENHRY, CDR2 SYGVKD. CDR3 size: 15 residues. The trim removed 6 bases at V and 4 bases at J, leaving 9 bases unmatched. The DNA of the CDR3 is TGTGCCATCAGCCAGGTAGCGGGGTCGGCAGATACGCAGTATTTT. Residues: CAISQVAGSADTQYF.

The chain employs TRBV6-2 or TRBV6-3 and TRBJ2-5; no definite D call. The CDR3 covers 13 residues. V was pared by 2 bases and J by 5 bases, with 9 bases between. Per the germline V gene, CDR1 is MNHEY and CDR2 is SVGEGT. CDR3 DNA sequence: TGTGCCAGCAGTTACCCCGCGGCGGAGACCCAGTACTTC. It translates to CASSYPAAETQYF.

This clonotype has just a few counts. V is TRBV7-7 and J is TRBJ2-3; D may be TRBD1 (6 bases). This CDR3 is 15 amino acids long. V dropped 1 base and J dropped 0 bases, with 8 bases sitting between them. Germline V lookup: CDR1 SSHAT, CDR2 FNYEAQ (reference sequence). CDR3 sequence: CASSLGTASTDTQYF. CDR3 in DNA: TGTGCCAGCAGCTTAGGGACAGCAAGCACAGATACGCAGTATTTT.

The sample holds many counts of this clonotype. CDR3 DNA: TGCGCCAGCAGCCAAGACGTAAGTTTCGATGAGCAGTTCTTC. Protein: CASSQDVSFDEQFF. The chain recombines TRBV4-3 with TRBJ2-1; D gene unclear. Germline CDR1 LGHNA, CDR2 YSLEER. With 0 bases removed from V and 8 bases from J, the gap between germline ends came to 11 bases. The CDR3 loop spans 14 amino acids.

This clonotype was recorded at least ten times. The V call is TRBV5-1, the J call TRBJ1-2, with D uncertain. CDR1 and CDR2 from the germline V gene are SGHRS and YFSETQ. The CDR3 is 12 residues long. Deletions cut 0 bases from V and 8 bases from J, with 8 bases between. The CDR3 DNA follows: TGCGCCAGCAGCTTGGATGTTGCCGGCTACACCTTC. The encoded protein is CASSLDVAGYTF.

This clonotype was picked up many times. This rearrangement joins TRBV4-2 to TRBJ2-3, with D hard to call. The CDR3 length is 15 residues. CDR1 is LGHNA, CDR2 YNFKEQ, per germline. V gave up 0 bases and J gave up 0 bases, with 7 bases separating them. CDR3 nucleotides: TGTGCCAGCAGCCAAGATCCGCTTAGCACAGATACGCAGTATTTT. Translation: CASSQDPLSTDTQYF.

Only a few counts were recorded for this clonotype. The chain uses TRBV7-3 and TRBJ1-3; 9 bases agree with TRBD1. The V gene's germline CDR1 is SGHTA and CDR2 FQGTGA. The V segment lost 4 bases and the J segment 4 bases; nucleotides outside the gene matches: 11. CDR3 size: 17 residues. The CDR3 sequence: CASSSAPGQGLGNTIYF. CDR3 bases: TGTGCCAGCAGCTCCGCCCCGGGACAGGGACTGGGAAACACCATATATTTT.

The CDR3 sequence: CASSPGPSSSGANVLTF. The CDR3 nucleotides are TGCGCCAGCAGCCCCGGACCCTCCAGCTCTGGGGCCAACGTCCTGACTTTC. The gene calls are TRBV4-1 and TRBJ2-6; D remains unclear. CDR1 MGHRA and CDR2 YSYEKL come from the germline V gene. Between the trimmed V and J ends, which lost 4 bases and 0 bases, there was a span of 13 bases. The CDR3 loop spans 17 amino acids.

This clonotype showed up just a few times. The chain links TRBV18 to TRBJ2-1; 7 bases match TRBD1. This CDR3 spans 16 amino acids. V lost 1 base, J lost 9 bases, and 12 bases stayed unmatched. Per germline, CDR1 KGHSH and CDR2 LQKENI. The CDR3 spells CASSPRPGAGGSEQFF. The CDR3 DNA reads TGTGCCAGCTCACCACGCCCTGGGGCAGGGGGATCTGAGCAGTTCTTC. Filled out from reference TRBV18 and TRBJ2-1, the complete variable domain reads NAGVMQNPRHLVRRRGQEARLRCSPMKGHSHVYWYRQLPEEGLKFMVYLQKENIIDESGMPKERFSAEFPKEGPSILRIQQVVRGDSAAYFCASSPRPGAGGSEQFFGPGTRLTVL.

This clonotype was observed a handful of times. The chain is built from TRBV3-1 and TRBJ2-7; 7 bases are a match to TRBD1. J lost 4 bases, V lost 4 bases, and 7 bases had no gene match. CDR1 and CDR2 (germline): LGHDT, YNNKEL (reference sequence). This CDR3 spans 14 amino acids. CDR3 bases: TGTGCCAGCAGCCGCGGACAGGCGCCTTACGAGCAGTACTTC. This encodes CASSRGQAPYEQYF.

This clonotype was picked up a small number of times. CDR3 bases: TGCGCCAGCAGCCTACCTCCGGGACAGGGGAACACCGGGGAGCTGTTTTTT. This encodes CASSLPPGQGNTGELFF. V and J are TRBV4-3 and TRBJ2-2; 9 nucleotides match TRBD1. The CDR3 extends over 17 amino acids. The germline gives CDR1 LGHNA, CDR2 YSLEER. Trimming took 4 bases from V and 1 from J; bases not matched to a gene: 7.